These 2 T cell receptor beta chains originate from one sample sequenced in a study of blood T cell repertoires in COVID-19. The protocol was immunoSEQ multiplex PCR, while the TCRdb copy is restricted to in-frame clones and leaves out a portion. The sample shows more than 75,000 clones, roughly 80% of them seen only once. The sequencing sample was made of peripheral blood. These receptors were obtained from a human donor in a cohort sampled during active COVID-19.

This chain connects TRBV5-4 to TRBJ2-3, with D maybe TRBD1 (5 bases). The CDR3 is 15 residues long. Per germline, CDR1 SGHNT and CDR2 YYREEE (reference sequence). V was shortened by 3 bases and J by 2 bases, with 13 bases between the two germline ends. In DNA, the CDR3 is TGTGCCAGCAGCTCCGGGCAGGGCTTCACAGATACGCAGTATTTT. Translated: CASSSGQGFTDTQYF.

This chain joins TRBV6-5 and TRBJ1-1; D might be TRBD1 (6 bases). This CDR3 is built from 14 residues. The ends were cut back, 6 bases at V and 0 bases at J, with 11 bases in the middle. The germline CDR1 and CDR2 sequences are MNHEY and SVGAGI. The CDR3 region is CASSRTALNTEAFF. The CDR3 DNA reads as TGTGCCAGCAGCCGGACAGCTCTGAACACTGAAGCTTTCTTT.